Listed here are 32 T cell receptor beta chains from one sample, sequenced in a study of Ad26.COV2.S vaccination and SARS-CoV-2 variants. The protocol was immunoSEQ multiplex PCR, while the TCRdb copy is restricted to in-frame clones and leaves out a portion. This table holds roughly 390,000 clones, 75% to 90% found once. Treatment in this sample: some 20 received Ad26.COV2.S at low or high dose, single or two shots; 5 received placebo; per-sample allocation not given. Following the first vaccine or placebo injection, samples were taken on day 63. Sequencing was performed on peripheral blood, taken in a trial of Ad26.COV2.S vaccine versus placebo. The receptors derive from a person aged 18-60 years who received the Ad26.COV2.S COVID-19 vaccine or a placebo.

This rearrangement joins TRBV4-2 to TRBJ1-2; a weak D match, TRBD1 (6 bases). CDR1 is LGHNA and CDR2 is YNFKEQ in the germline V gene. Trimming took off 4 bases at V and 6 bases at J, with 21 bases between the two ends. CDR3 length: 16 amino acids. The CDR3 DNA sequence: TGTGCCAGCAGCCCAGGAGAGGCCCCAGGGGTCGATGGCTACACCTTC. It yields the protein CASSPGEAPGVDGYTF.

The chain employs TRBV9 and TRBJ2-7; either TRBD1 or TRBD2 may fit D (5 bases each). The CDR3 is made up of 12 amino acids. Between the trimmed V and J ends, which lost 7 bases and 4 bases, there was a span of 12 bases. Germline CDR1 and CDR2: SGDLS and YYNGEE. The CDR3, as DNA: TGTGCCAGCGGGGACGGAACATACGAGCAGTACTTC. Residues: CASGDGTYEQYF.

The CDR3 DNA follows: TGTGCCAGCAGCTTCCTGACAGGGGGGTACCAAGAGACCCAGTACTTC. It is translated as CASSFLTGGYQETQYF. The gene calls are TRBV5-4 and TRBJ2-5, with 9 bases matching TRBD1. Germline CDR1 and CDR2: SGHNT and YYREEE (reference sequence). CDR3 length equals 16 residues. V trimming: 2 bases; J trimming: 0 bases; junction bases outside the gene matches: 5.

The genes are TRBV19 and TRBJ1-1, with 8 bases aligning to TRBD1. V trimming: 3 bases; J trimming: 8 bases; junction bases outside the gene matches: 5. This CDR3 has 13 residues. Germline V gene data show CDR1 as LNHDA and CDR2 as SQIVND (reference sequence). The DNA for the CDR3 is TGTGCCAGTAGTATTCAGGGGGCATCGGAAGCTTTCTTT. Its translation: CASSIQGASEAFF.

This clone was seen just once. The rearrangement links TRBV4-1 to TRBJ1-6; D perhaps matches TRBD1 (5 bases). V gave up 0 bases and J gave up 9 bases, with 21 bases separating them. This CDR3 spans 18 amino acids. Germline lookup yields CDR1 MGHRA and CDR2 YSYEKL. The CDR3 here is CASSQDRAFGGYASPLHF. For the CDR3, the DNA is TGCGCCAGCAGCCAAGATCGGGCTTTTGGGGGATATGCTTCACCCCTCCACTTT.

This clone has a single count. CDR3 DNA: TGTGCCAGCAGCTTACAAAGGACAGGGCGAACTAATGAAAAACTGTTTTTT. As protein: CASSLQRTGRTNEKLFF. The rearrangement joins TRBV7-9 to TRBJ1-4, with TRBD1 identical over 8 bases. The V gene's germline CDR1 is SEHNR and CDR2 FQNEAQ (reference sequence). The CDR3 has 17 residues. The V and J ends lost 2 bases and 1 base, in that order; junction bases with no gene match: 6.

The chain has TRBV3-1 (or the pseudogene TRBV3-2) and TRBJ2-4, with D possibly being TRBD1 or TRBD2 (5 bases each). The CDR3 is 17 amino acids. CDR1 LGHDT and CDR2 YNNKEL come from the germline V gene (reference sequence). The V gene lost 5 bases and the J gene lost 1 base, with 18 bases spanning the gap. CDR3 sequence reads: CASSKHPGTGAKNIQYF. Written as DNA, the CDR3 is TGTGCCAGCAGCAAGCACCCAGGGACGGGCGCCAAAAACATTCAGTACTTC.

The chain has TRBV19 and TRBJ1-1; TRBD1 might be the D (6 bases). From germline, CDR1 is LNHDA and CDR2 SQIVND (reference sequence). V lost 7 bases to trimming and J lost 0 bases, with 15 bases between them. The CDR3 is 15 residues long. The CDR3 loop reads CASTPTGGLNTEAFF. The CDR3 DNA reads TGTGCCAGTACCCCGACAGGTGGTTTGAACACTGAAGCTTTCTTT.

The chain couples TRBV2 to TRBJ1-2; 9 positions match TRBD1. Germline CDR1 and CDR2: SNHLY and FYNNEI. The CDR3 totals 14 residues. After removal of 7 bases from V and 5 bases from J, the junction contained 8 bases not matched to a gene. The CDR3 protein is CASTWDRDFYGYTF. The CDR3, as DNA: TGTGCCAGCACCTGGGACAGGGATTTTTATGGCTACACCTTC.

In DNA form, the CDR3 reads TGCAGCGTTGAACGGGGGCCCTACGAGCAGTACTTC. Amino acids: CSVERGPYEQYF. The chain is built from TRBV29-1 and TRBJ2-7, with D tentatively TRBD1 or TRBD2 (6 bases each). From germline, CDR1 is SQVTM and CDR2 ANQGSEA. Trimming stripped 2 bases from V and 2 bases from J, with 7 bases between. CDR3 length equals 12 residues.

This clone was recorded at least ten times. This chain connects TRBV5-6 to TRBJ2-2, with D hard to call. The CDR3 spans 16 residues. V was clipped by 2 bases and J by 3 bases, with 14 bases between them. CDR1 SGHDT and CDR2 YYEEEE come from the germline V gene. DNA of the CDR3: TGTGCCAGCAGCTTTGGTCGGTACGTGGACACCGGGGAGCTGTTTTTT. It translates to CASSFGRYVDTGELFF.

The chain links TRBV7-9 to TRBJ2-2; D unclear. Trimming shortened V by 6 bases and J by 2 bases, and 16 bases separated the two germline ends. The CDR3 is made up of 16 amino acids. Germline V gene lookup returns CDR1 SEHNR and CDR2 FQNEAQ (reference sequence). DNA of the CDR3: TGTGCCAGCAGGAAACGTCCTCTACCCAACACCGGGGAGCTGTTTTTT. Its translation: CASRKRPLPNTGELFF.

The chain employs TRBV6-6 and TRBJ2-1; 11 bases are a match to TRBD2. The CDR3 has 16 residues. Germline lookup yields CDR1 MNHNY and CDR2 SVGAGI (reference sequence). J lost 7 bases, V lost 4 bases, and 9 bases had no gene match. For the CDR3, the DNA is TGTGCCAGCAGTTCAACAACTAGCGGGGGATGGAATGAGCAGTTCTTC. Translating gives CASSSTTSGGWNEQFF.

V is TRBV11-2 and J is TRBJ1-3; D not certain. Looked up from germline, CDR1 is SGHAT and CDR2 is FQNNGV. V lost 4 bases, J lost 1 base, and 8 bases lay in between. The CDR3 loop spans 14 amino acids. This CDR3 is CASSSIISGNTIYF. The CDR3 DNA reads TGTGCCAGCAGCTCCATTATATCTGGAAACACCATATATTTT. The variable domain in full, with the rest retrieved from reference TRBV11-2 and TRBJ1-3, is EAGVAQSPRYKIIEKRQSVAFWCNPISGHATLYWYQQILGQGPKLLIQFQNNGVVDDSQLPKDRFSAERLKGVDSTLKIQPAKLEDSAVYLCASSSIISGNTIYFGEGSWLTVV.

The chain has TRBV5-6 and TRBJ1-6, with 8 bases identical to TRBD1. Germline CDR1 SGHDT, CDR2 YYEEEE. V dropped 4 bases and J dropped 10; count of bases not matched to a gene: 13. The CDR3 is made up of 16 amino acids. The CDR3 DNA reads TGTGCCAGCAGCCTAGGACAGGGTGTGGGGGGATCACCCCTCCACTTT. Translating gives CASSLGQGVGGSPLHF.

This rearrangement joins TRBV5-1 to TRBJ1-1; 7 bases map to TRBD1. There are 17 residues in the CDR3. Trimming cost V 3 bases and J 3 bases; bases outside gene matches: 14. Germline V gene sequence: CDR1 SGHRS, CDR2 YFSETQ. CDR3 nucleotides: TGCGCCAGCAGCTCGAACCCTGGCGAGGGGGCGGACACTGAAGCTTTCTTT. Translated, it gives CASSSNPGEGADTEAFF.

This sequence joins TRBV5-6 and TRBJ2-7, with 8 bases aligning to TRBD1. Per the germline V gene, CDR1 is SGHDT and CDR2 is YYEEEE. The CDR3 is 14 residues long. The V gene end was trimmed by 4 bases and the J gene end by 3 bases; junction bases not matched to a gene: 6. The CDR3 DNA is TGTGCCAGCAGCGGTATGGGACAGGTCTACGAGCAGTACTTC. Its translation is CASSGMGQVYEQYF.

The J gene is TRBJ2-7, the V gene TRBV6-5, with 7 bases identical to TRBD1. This CDR3 region has 14 residues. The trim removed 4 bases at V and 3 bases at J, leaving 6 bases unmatched. Germline CDR1 MNHEY, CDR2 SVGAGI. CDR3 in DNA: TGTGCCAGCAGTTTCAGGGGGATAAACTACGAGCAGTACTTC. This gives the protein CASSFRGINYEQYF.

This sequence joins TRBV7-8 and TRBJ2-3; 7 nucleotides line up with TRBD1. The CDR3 has 14 residues. CDR1 is SGHVS and CDR2 is FQNEAQ in the germline V gene. V lost 6 bases and J lost 1; bases outside the gene matches: 4. The CDR3 bases are TGTGCCAGCAGACGGGACAGCCGCACAGATACGCAGTATTTT. Protein sequence: CASRRDSRTDTQYF.

This sequence joins TRBV5-6 and TRBJ1-2, with D uncertain. Germline CDR1 SGHDT, CDR2 YYEEEE. CDR3 length: 12 amino acids. V was trimmed by 6 bases and J by 4 bases, leaving 10 bases between them. CDR3 protein: CASTKYSYGYTF. In nucleotides, the CDR3 is TGTGCCAGCACCAAATACAGCTATGGCTACACCTTC.

The chain uses TRBV10-2 and TRBJ1-5; 7 bases line up with TRBD1. The V and J ends lost 3 bases and 11 bases, in that order; junction bases with no gene match: 10. CDR1 WSHSY and CDR2 SAAADI come from the germline V gene. This CDR3 has 14 amino acids. The CDR3 bases are TGCGCCAGCAGTGAAGGGGACAGCAAAAGAGCCCAGCATTTT. Translating gives CASSEGDSKRAQHF.

This rearrangement joins TRBV3-1 (or the pseudogene TRBV3-2) to TRBJ2-2; tentative D call: TRBD2 (5 bases). The CDR3 covers 14 residues. Trimming took 5 bases from V and 7 from J, leaving 14 bases between them. Germline values: CDR1 LGHDT, CDR2 YNNKEL (reference sequence). DNA for the CDR3: TGTGCCAGCAGCATCTCGGACTCCCGCGGGGAGCTGTTTTTT. This codes for CASSISDSRGELFF.

The rearrangement joins TRBV6-6 to TRBJ1-5, with 9 nucleotides matching TRBD1. The CDR3 extends over 14 amino acids. The germline V gene encodes CDR1 MNHNY and CDR2 SVGAGI (reference sequence). J lost 4 bases, V lost 5 bases, and 3 bases had no gene match. The CDR3 spells CASSRDRENQPQHF. CDR3 sequence (DNA): TGTGCCAGCAGTCGGGACAGGGAAAATCAGCCCCAGCATTTT.

This clone was detected only once. The chain couples TRBV6-6 to TRBJ2-5, with 7 bases lining up with TRBD1. CDR3 size: 14 residues. The germline gives CDR1 MNHNY, CDR2 SVGAGI (reference sequence). V gave up 6 bases and J gave up 5 bases; unmatched junction bases: 9. The CDR3 bases are TGTGCCAGCAGCCGTACAGGGGTGGGGGAGACCCAGTACTTC. Protein: CASSRTGVGETQYF.

This clone was found a few times. V usage is TRBV7-2 and J usage is TRBJ1-2; D ambiguous. Germline loops: CDR1 SGHTA, CDR2 FQGNSA. The CDR3 runs to 13 residues. V dropped 1 base and J dropped 6 bases, with 9 bases sitting between them. CDR3 nucleotides: TGTGCCAGCAGCTTAGAATATCCCCATGGCTACACCTTC. Protein: CASSLEYPHGYTF.

The V gene is TRBV5-6, the J gene TRBJ1-2; no reliable D call. There are 14 residues in the CDR3. Trimming took 0 bases from V and 2 from J, leaving 8 bases between them. Germline loops: CDR1 SGHDT, CDR2 YYEEEE. CDR3 protein: CASSLGVGNYGYTF. The CDR3, as DNA: TGTGCCAGCAGCTTGGGGGTAGGAAACTATGGCTACACCTTC.

The genes are TRBV5-8 and TRBJ1-6; the D gene is possibly TRBD1 (6 bases). The CDR3 consists of 14 residues. Germline CDR1 is SGHTS and CDR2 is YDEGEE. Trimming left V 4 bases short and J 6 bases short, with 11 bases between. This CDR3 reads CASSRGQLNSPLHF. CDR3 coding DNA: TGTGCCAGCAGCCGTGGACAGCTTAATTCACCCCTCCACTTT.

This chain uses TRBV6-6 with TRBJ2-3; TRBD1 might be the D (6 bases). V was shortened by 6 bases and J by 3 bases, with 19 bases between the two germline ends. Germline assignment: CDR1 MNHNY and CDR2 SVGAGI (reference sequence). CDR3 size: 16 residues. The CDR3 loop reads CASRFGRGHSTDTQYF. The DNA of the CDR3 is TGTGCCAGCAGGTTCGGCAGGGGACACTCTACAGATACGCAGTATTTT.

The rearrangement uses TRBV2 and TRBJ2-5; D may be TRBD2 (6 bases). CDR3 length equals 14 residues. Germline loops: CDR1 SNHLY, CDR2 FYNNEI. V gave up 6 bases and J gave up 7 bases, with 18 bases separating them. This CDR3 is CASRPPGSGGTQYF. The CDR3 region has the DNA TGTGCCAGCAGACCCCCAGGCTCCGGGGGGACCCAGTACTTC.

This chain uses TRBV6-1 with TRBJ2-7; TRBD1 might be the D (6 bases). This CDR3 is built from 12 residues. V shed 3 bases and J shed 7 bases, with 10 bases lying between them. Germline assignment: CDR1 MNHNS and CDR2 SASEGT. CDR3 coding DNA: TGTGCCAGCAGTGACAGGGGACGGGAGCAGTACTTC. It encodes CASSDRGREQYF.

This chain joins TRBV3-1 (or the pseudogene TRBV3-2) and TRBJ1-1, with a weak D call TRBD1 (5 bases). Germline V gene lookup returns CDR1 LGHDT and CDR2 YNNKEL (reference sequence). The V end was cut by 5 bases, the J end by 5 bases, with 18 bases between. CDR3 length: 15 amino acids. CDR3 sequence reads: CASSTYFGGRTEAFF. The DNA for the CDR3 is TGTGCCAGCAGCACTTATTTTGGGGGGAGGACTGAAGCTTTCTTT.

In this sample, this clone turned up once. The chain carries TRBV3-1 (or the pseudogene TRBV3-2) and TRBJ1-1; D remains ambiguous. Germline V gene sequence: CDR1 LGHDT, CDR2 YNNKEL (reference sequence). The ends were cut back, 2 bases at V and 8 bases at J, with 15 bases in the middle. This CDR3 contains 14 residues. Here the CDR3 reads CASSQKATNSEAFF. The CDR3 nucleotides are TGTGCCAGCAGCCAAAAGGCAACCAACTCCGAAGCTTTCTTT.